The 31 T cell receptor beta chains below all came from one sample that was sequenced in a study of cytomegalovirus exposure and HLA in healthy donors. Data came from immunoSEQ multiplex PCR; TCRdb stores just in-frame clones and leaves some out. Among some 90,000 clones listed, 96% were seen once. The material sequenced was PBMCs. The receptor set was obtained from a man younger than 35 in good health and CMV-seronegative.

This chain links TRBV18 with TRBJ1-1, with D possibly matching TRBD1 (6 bases). The CDR3 is 14 amino acids. V was cut by 3 bases and J by 1 base, with 9 bases left in between. CDR1 KGHSH and CDR2 LQKENI come from the germline V gene. CDR3 nucleotide sequence: TGTGCCAGCTCACCCGAGGGGGAGAACACTGAAGCTTTCTTT. Residues: CASSPEGENTEAFF.

The chain combines TRBV28 with TRBJ1-2; 7 bases match TRBD1. V lost 6 bases and J lost 3; bases outside the gene matches: 4. The CDR3 totals 13 residues. CDR1 and CDR2 (germline): MDHEN, SYDVKM. The CDR3 DNA is TGTGCCAGCAGCCGACAGGGTTACTATGGCTACACCTTC. Translated: CASSRQGYYGYTF.

The chain uses TRBV11-3 and TRBJ1-2; TRBD1 is a possible D gene (5 bases). V was trimmed by 1 base and J by 8 bases, leaving 14 bases between them. This CDR3 is 14 amino acids long. CDR1 and CDR2 (germline): SGHNT, YENEEA. CDR3 protein: CASSLGGTSGGYTF. CDR3 sequence (DNA): TGTGCCAGCAGCTTAGGCGGGACGTCTGGAGGCTACACCTTC.

V is TRBV6-1 and J is TRBJ1-2, with D uncertain. Per germline, CDR1 MNHNS and CDR2 SASEGT. This CDR3 is 12 amino acids long. The ends were cut back, 5 bases at V and 8 bases at J, with 12 bases in the middle. CDR3 protein: CASSKRQSGYTF. The CDR3 nucleotides are TGTGCCAGCAGTAAGAGACAATCAGGCTACACCTTC.

The rearrangement links TRBV30 to TRBJ1-3, with D uncertain. Trimming pared 7 bases from V and 0 bases from J, leaving 7 bases between. The CDR3 spans 12 residues. In germline, CDR1 is GTSNPN, CDR2 SVGIG (reference sequence). CDR3 residues: CAFDTSGNTIYF. The CDR3, as DNA: TGTGCCTTCGACACCTCTGGAAACACCATATATTTT.

This chain links TRBV6-5 with TRBJ2-2; D is perhaps TRBD2 (6 bases). The germline V and J ends were trimmed by 6 bases and 4 bases, with 15 bases remaining between them. CDR1 MNHEY and CDR2 SVGAGI come from the germline V gene. This CDR3 region has 15 residues. This chain's CDR3 is CASSRGSGFTGELFF. The DNA of the CDR3 is TGTGCCAGCAGCCGTGGGAGCGGGTTCACCGGGGAGCTGTTTTTT.

This clone was recorded once. This sequence joins TRBV4-1 and TRBJ2-7, with a weak D call TRBD2 (5 bases). Germline CDR1 is MGHRA and CDR2 is YSYEKL. V gave up 0 bases and J gave up 5 bases, with 17 bases separating them. CDR3 length: 16 amino acids. CDR3 sequence (DNA): TGCGCCAGCAGCCAAGATCTGCCCGGGGTTAGGAACGAGCAGTACTTC. This gives the protein CASSQDLPGVRNEQYF.

The chain is built from TRBV6-1 and TRBJ1-4, with TRBD1 as a possible D gene (5 bases). V lost 1 base and J lost 8, with 11 bases in between. This CDR3 region has 14 residues. Germline CDR1 reads MNHNS; CDR2 reads SASEGT. Written as DNA, the CDR3 is TGTGCCAGCAGTGAAGGGCAGGGCCGCGAAAAACTGTTTTTT. Translation gives CASSEGQGREKLFF.

This sequence joins TRBV11-2 and TRBJ2-1; possible D gene TRBD2, 6 bases. The CDR3 consists of 15 residues. The V gene lost 2 bases and the J gene lost 4 bases, with 12 bases spanning the gap. Germline loops: CDR1 SGHAT, CDR2 FQNNGV. CDR3 in DNA: TGTGCCAGCAGCTTATCCGGGAGCTTGTACAATGAGCAGTTCTTC. Protein: CASSLSGSLYNEQFF.

The chain employs TRBV5-1 and TRBJ2-3, with D maybe TRBD2 (6 bases). The CDR3 sequence is 17 residues long. The V end was cut by 3 bases, the J end by 4 bases, with 21 bases between. Germline V gives CDR1 SGHRS, CDR2 YFSETQ. CDR3 nucleotide sequence: TGCGCCAGCAGCTCGATACTCACTAGCTACAGCGCAGATACGCAGTATTTT. It is translated as CASSSILTSYSADTQYF. Using reference TRBV5-1 and TRBJ2-3 for the parts outside the CDR3, the full variable domain is KAGVTQTPRYLIKTRGQQVTLSCSPISGHRSVSWYQQTPGQGLQFLFEYFSETQRNKGNFPGRFSGRQFSNSRSEMNVSTLELGDSALYLCASSSILTSYSADTQYFGPGTRLTVL.

The chain joins TRBV6-6 to TRBJ1-5; possibly TRBD1 for D (6 bases). The germline gives CDR1 MNHNY, CDR2 SVGAGI (reference sequence). V was pared by 6 bases and J by 0 bases, with 9 bases between. The length of the CDR3 is 14 residues. CDR3 in amino acids: CASRADSSNQPQHF. The CDR3 DNA sequence: TGTGCCAGCAGGGCGGACAGTAGCAATCAGCCCCAGCATTTT.

This clone was observed once. J is TRBJ2-3 and V is TRBV7-9, with a tentative D call TRBD2 (6 bases). The CDR3 runs 15 residues. Germline CDR1 and CDR2: SEHNR and FQNEAQ (reference sequence). V lost 5 bases and J lost 3, with 15 bases in between. The CDR3 sequence: CASSASGGETDTQYF. In nucleotides, the CDR3 is TGTGCCAGCAGCGCCTCGGGCGGGGAGACAGATACGCAGTATTTT.

The V call is TRBV19, the J call TRBJ2-7; D gene unclear. Germline values: CDR1 LNHDA, CDR2 SQIVND (reference sequence). V lost 5 bases, J lost 1 base, and 12 bases lay in between. This CDR3 has 14 amino acids. This CDR3 is CASSSSDQSYEQYV. The CDR3 DNA follows: TGTGCCAGTAGTTCAAGCGACCAATCCTACGAGCAGTACGTC.

J is TRBJ1-3 and V is TRBV19, with 7 positions matching TRBD1. Germline V gene data show CDR1 as LNHDA and CDR2 as SQIVND (reference sequence). CDR3 size: 13 residues. V trimming: 4 bases; J trimming: 10 bases; junction bases outside the gene matches: 7. The CDR3 bases are TGTGCCAGTAGTACTACACAGGGGCTGACCATATATTTT. It translates to CASSTTQGLTIYF.

The sample holds one count of this clone. The chain is built from TRBV6-5 and TRBJ2-7, with TRBD1 matching over 7 bases. With V trimmed by 0 bases and J by 9 bases, 11 bases remained unmatched. The CDR3 runs to 15 residues. The germline gives CDR1 MNHEY, CDR2 SVGAGI. CDR3 sequence: CASSYSKGQFLGQYF. CDR3 nucleotides: TGTGCCAGCAGTTACTCGAAGGGACAGTTTCTAGGGCAGTACTTC.

This chain links TRBV15 with TRBJ2-2; tentatively, D is TRBD2 (6 bases). V was trimmed by 11 bases and J by 6 bases, leaving 19 bases between them. The germline gives CDR1 LNHNV, CDR2 YYDKDF (reference sequence). The CDR3 loop spans 14 amino acids. The CDR3 region is CAADRGTSPGELFF. The CDR3 region has the DNA TGTGCCGCCGACCGTGGTACTAGCCCCGGGGAGCTGTTTTTT.

J is TRBJ2-4 and V is TRBV23-1, with D possibly TRBD1 on 5 matching bases. TRBV23-1 counts as an open reading frame of uncertain function. V was pared by 3 bases and J by 8 bases, with 17 bases between. The CDR3 contains 15 residues. The CDR3 DNA is TGCGCCAGCAGTCATCCAGGACACCCGGTGGACATTCAGTACTTC. Translation: CASSHPGHPVDIQYF.

The CDR3 region is CASSVVLAGGGDEQFF. CDR3 DNA sequence: TGTGCCAGCAGTGTTGTGCTGGCGGGGGGCGGCGATGAGCAGTTCTTC. V and J are TRBV2 and TRBJ2-1; TRBD2 matches 8 bases. The CDR3 has 16 amino acids. The V gene's germline CDR1 is SNHLY and CDR2 FYNNEI. V shed 4 bases and J 8 bases; nucleotides not matched to a gene: 13.

This clone showed up just a few times. V and J are TRBV7-9 and TRBJ1-3; TRBD1 is a possible D gene (6 bases). Germline assignment: CDR1 SEHNR and CDR2 FQNEAQ (reference sequence). V dropped 5 bases and J dropped 4 bases, with 15 bases sitting between them. The length of the CDR3 is 15 residues. DNA for the CDR3: TGTGCCAGCAGCCGACCGGACAGTAAAGGAAACACCATATATTTT. Translating gives CASSRPDSKGNTIYF.

The gene calls are TRBV28 and TRBJ1-1; weak D call: TRBD1 (5 bases). The CDR3 has 12 residues. From germline, CDR1 is MDHEN and CDR2 SYDVKM. Deletions cut 8 bases from V and 5 bases from J, with 12 bases between. In DNA, the CDR3 is TGTGCCAGCCAGGGATCGCGAACTGAAGCTTTCTTT. Its translation: CASQGSRTEAFF.

The gene calls are TRBV4-1 and TRBJ2-7, with D possibly being TRBD1 (6 bases). Germline values: CDR1 MGHRA, CDR2 YSYEKL. Trimming cost V 2 bases and J 13 bases, with 12 bases left between them. The CDR3 spans 11 residues. This CDR3 is CASSQSGVSYF. CDR3 nucleotide sequence: TGCGCCAGCAGCCAATCAGGGGTTAGTTACTTC.

The chain uses TRBV5-6 and TRBJ2-1, with 7 bases fitting TRBD1. Germline V gene data show CDR1 as SGHDT and CDR2 as YYEEEE. Trimming took 1 base from V and 8 from J; bases not matched to a gene: 9. This CDR3 is 15 amino acids long. As DNA, the CDR3 is TGTGCCAGCAGCTTGCGGGTGACAGGGATGGATGAGCAGTTCTTC. It translates to CASSLRVTGMDEQFF. Full variable domain (missing parts from reference TRBV5-6 and TRBJ2-1): DAGVTQSPTHLIKTRGQQVTLRCSPKSGHDTVSWYQQALGQGPQFIFQYYEEEERQRGNFPDRFSGHQFPNYSSELNVNALLLGDSALYLCASSLRVTGMDEQFFGPGTRLTVL.

CDR3 bases: TGTGCCATCAGTGACCTAACAGGTTCTGGGGCCAACGTCCTGACTTTC. It encodes CAISDLTGSGANVLTF. The rearrangement links TRBV10-3 to TRBJ2-6; TRBD1 is a possible D gene (5 bases). V lost 3 bases to trimming and J lost 1 base, with 10 bases between them. Germline V gives CDR1 ENHRY, CDR2 SYGVKD. CDR3 length: 16 amino acids.

J is TRBJ2-1 and V is TRBV7-9, with 8 bases identical to TRBD2. V shed 3 bases and J 10 bases; nucleotides not matched to a gene: 14. This CDR3 comprises 16 residues. Germline V CDR1 and CDR2: SEHNR, FQNEAQ (reference sequence). For the CDR3, the DNA is TGTGCCAGCAGCTTTCCGGGAGGGTCAGGCTGGGGCGAGCAGTTCTTC. It specifies CASSFPGGSGWGEQFF.

The J gene is TRBJ2-3, the V gene TRBV2, with 7 bases fitting TRBD1. In germline, CDR1 is SNHLY, CDR2 FYNNEI. Germline trimming cut 4 bases from V and 4 bases from J; bases unmatched to any gene: 8. The CDR3 totals 15 residues. CDR3 nucleotide sequence: TGTGCCAGCAGTGGAGGGGGCGCCGAGCCAGATACGCAGTATTTT. It specifies CASSGGGAEPDTQYF.

The chain employs TRBV10-3 and TRBJ2-5; the D gene is possibly TRBD1 (5 bases). This CDR3 contains 14 residues. Germline CDR1 ENHRY, CDR2 SYGVKD. Trimming removed 0 bases at V and 3 bases at J, with 8 bases between. The DNA of the CDR3 is TGTGCCATCAGTGAGTCGCCAGGGAAAGAGACCCAGTACTTC. Its translation: CAISESPGKETQYF.

This clone was seen a single time. The chain employs TRBV2 and TRBJ1-1; 8 positions match TRBD1. This CDR3 spans 14 amino acids. After removal of 2 bases from V and 6 bases from J, the junction contained 5 bases not matched to a gene. Germline assignment: CDR1 SNHLY and CDR2 FYNNEI. As DNA, the CDR3 is TGTGCCAGCAGTGAAAGTGTCAGGGGGCCTGAAGCTTTCTTT. Protein: CASSESVRGPEAFF. Complete variable domain (other parts from reference TRBV2 and TRBJ1-1): EPEVTQTPSHQVTQMGQEVILRCVPISNHLYFYWYRQILGQKVEFLVSFYNNEISEKSEIFDDQFSVERPDGSNFTLKIRSTKLEDSAMYFCASSESVRGPEAFFGQGTRLTVV.

The chain links TRBV29-1 to TRBJ2-3; TRBD1 agrees at 7 bases. V lost 6 bases, J lost 0 bases, and 6 bases stayed unmatched. Germline CDR1 reads SQVTM; CDR2 reads ANQGSEA. The CDR3 sequence is 14 residues long. The CDR3 here is CSVQGVTSTDTQYF. The CDR3 nucleotides read TGCAGCGTGCAGGGGGTGACTAGCACAGATACGCAGTATTTT.

This chain connects TRBV7-6 to TRBJ2-1; the match to TRBD1 covers 9 bases. CDR1 is SGHVS, CDR2 FNYEAQ, per germline. The CDR3 totals 12 residues. The junction had 5 bases not matched to a gene; V was cut back by 5 bases and J by 12 bases. The CDR3 protein is CASSGQGPTQFF. Here the CDR3 DNA reads TGTGCCAGCAGCGGACAGGGGCCCACGCAGTTCTTC.

The genes are TRBV10-2 and TRBJ2-2, with 11 bases aligning to TRBD2. The germline V gene encodes CDR1 WSHSY and CDR2 SAAADI. V dropped 10 bases and J dropped 6; count of bases not matched to a gene: 7. The CDR3 extends over 14 amino acids. This CDR3 is CATRTSGSPGELFF. The CDR3 DNA reads TGCGCCACCCGTACTAGCGGGAGCCCCGGGGAGCTGTTTTTT.

J is TRBJ2-1 and V is TRBV12-5; TRBD2 agrees at 11 bases. V shed 0 bases and J 6 bases; nucleotides not matched to a gene: 10. CDR1 is LGHNT and CDR2 is FRNRAP in the germline V gene. This CDR3 has 18 amino acids. The CDR3: CASGLVRGLAEFFNEQFF. The DNA of the CDR3 is TGTGCTAGTGGTTTGGTAAGGGGACTAGCGGAATTCTTCAATGAGCAGTTCTTC.